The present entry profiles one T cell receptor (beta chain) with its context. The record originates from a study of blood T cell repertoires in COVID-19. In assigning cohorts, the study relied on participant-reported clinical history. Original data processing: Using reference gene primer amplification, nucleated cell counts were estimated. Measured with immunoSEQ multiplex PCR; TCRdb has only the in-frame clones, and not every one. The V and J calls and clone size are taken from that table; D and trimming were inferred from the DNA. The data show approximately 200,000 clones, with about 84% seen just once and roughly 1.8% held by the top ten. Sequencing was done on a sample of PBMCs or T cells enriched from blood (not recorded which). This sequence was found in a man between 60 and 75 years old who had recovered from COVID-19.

CDR3 DNA sequence: TGTGCCACCAGTGATTACAATAGCAATCAGCCCCAGCATTTT. It specifies CATSDYNSNQPQHF. This chain connects TRBV24-1 to TRBJ1-5; no clear D gene. CDR3 length: 14 residues. Trimming took 2 bases from V and 0 from J, leaving 4 bases between them. CDR1 and CDR2 from the germline V gene are KGHDR and SFDVKD.